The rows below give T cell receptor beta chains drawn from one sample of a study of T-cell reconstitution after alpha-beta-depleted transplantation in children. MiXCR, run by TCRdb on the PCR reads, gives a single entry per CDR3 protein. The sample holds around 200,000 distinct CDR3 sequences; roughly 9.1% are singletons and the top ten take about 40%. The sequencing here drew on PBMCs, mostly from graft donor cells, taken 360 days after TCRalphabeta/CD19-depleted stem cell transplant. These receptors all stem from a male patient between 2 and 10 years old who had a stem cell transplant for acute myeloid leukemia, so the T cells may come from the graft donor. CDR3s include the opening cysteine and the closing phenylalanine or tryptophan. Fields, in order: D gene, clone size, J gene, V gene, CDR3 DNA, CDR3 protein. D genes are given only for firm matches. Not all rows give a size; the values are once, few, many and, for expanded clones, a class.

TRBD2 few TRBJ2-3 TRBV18 TGTGCCAGCTCACCCCGGGGGGTTTTCACAGATACGCAGTATTTT CASSPRGVFTDTQYF
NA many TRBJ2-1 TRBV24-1 TGTGCCACCAGTGATTCCTCAGTGGGGGTCTCCTACAATGAGCAGTTCTTC CATSDSSVGVSYNEQFF
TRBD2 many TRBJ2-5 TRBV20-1 TGCAGTGCTAGGCCAAGCGGGGGGACCCAGTACTTC CSARPSGGTQYF
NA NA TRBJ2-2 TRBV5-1 TGCGCCAGCAGCACGCGCCCAAACACCGGGGAGCTGTTTTTT CASSTRPNTGELFF
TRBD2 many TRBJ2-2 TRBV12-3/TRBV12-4 TGTGCCAGCAGAAGGCTAGCGGGGGGAAAAGACGGGGAGCTGTTTTTT CASRRLAGGKDGELFF
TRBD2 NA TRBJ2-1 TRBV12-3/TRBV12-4 TGTGCCAGCAAACCTGCTAGGACTAGTTACAATGAGCAGTTCTTC CASKPARTSYNEQFF
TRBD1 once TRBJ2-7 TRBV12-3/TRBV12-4 TGTGCCAGCAGTATGGGACAGTCCTACGAGCAGTACTTC CASSMGQSYEQYF
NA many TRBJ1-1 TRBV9 TGTGCCAGCAGCGCCATGAACACTGAAGCTTTCTTT CASSAMNTEAFF
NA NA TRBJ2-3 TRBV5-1 TGCGCCAGCAGCTTAGACCCCGCTTACGGCCCGCCCCCCAGGGATACGCAGTATTTT CASSLDPAYGPPPRDTQYF
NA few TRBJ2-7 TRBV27 TGTGCCAGCACCTCCCGGGGTCGGGAGAGAAACTTC CASTSRGRERNF
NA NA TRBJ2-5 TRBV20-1 TGCAGTGCGCATCAAAGGCAAGAGACCCAGTACTTC CSAHQRQETQYF
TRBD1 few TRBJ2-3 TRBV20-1 TGCAGTGCTTGCCGGGACAGGGGCACAGATACGCAGTATTTT CSACRDRGTDTQYF
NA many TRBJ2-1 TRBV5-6 TGTGCCAGCAGCTGGCTCCTCAGACAGGATTTCTACAATGAGCAGTTCTTC CASSWLLRQDFYNEQFF
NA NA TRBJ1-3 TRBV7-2 TGTGCCAGCAGCCCTATGGCTGGAAACACCATATATTTT CASSPMAGNTIYF
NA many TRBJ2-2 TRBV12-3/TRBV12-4 TGTGCCAGCAGTTTACGGGTTACCGGGGAGCTGTTTTTT CASSLRVTGELFF
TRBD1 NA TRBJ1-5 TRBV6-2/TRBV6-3 TGTGCCAGCAGTTCCGCAGGGGGTCCCGTTCAGCCCCAGCATTTT CASSSAGGPVQPQHF
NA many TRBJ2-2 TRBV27 TGTGCCAGCACTTTCACCGGGGAGCTGTTTTTT CASTFTGELFF
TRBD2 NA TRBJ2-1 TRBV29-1 TGCAGCGTTGGGGCGGGAGACTTTTACAATGAGCAGTTCTTC CSVGAGDFYNEQFF
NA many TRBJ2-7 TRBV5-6 TGTGCCAGCAGCTTGCGCCGCTACGAGCAGTACTTC CASSLRRYEQYF
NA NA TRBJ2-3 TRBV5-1 TGCGCCAGCAGCTTGATCGGACTCGATAGCACAGATACGCAGTATTTT CASSLIGLDSTDTQYF
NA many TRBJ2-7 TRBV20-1 TGCAGTGCTAGATCCCTAACAGGGAGCTCCTACGAGCAGTACTTC CSARSLTGSSYEQYF
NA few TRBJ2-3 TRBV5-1 TGCGCCAGCAGCTTGGATAACTACTCAGATACGCAGTATTTT CASSLDNYSDTQYF
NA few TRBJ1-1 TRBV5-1 TGCGCCAGCAGCTTGGCCGTGACAGGAGGGACTGAAGCTTTCTTT CASSLAVTGGTEAFF
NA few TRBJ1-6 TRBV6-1 TGTGCCAGCAGTGAAGGGCCCGGAGGTAATTCACCCCTCCACTTT CASSEGPGGNSPLHF
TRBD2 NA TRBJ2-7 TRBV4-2 TGTGCCAGCAGCCAAGCCGAGGGAGGGCTATCCTACGAGCAGTACTTC CASSQAEGGLSYEQYF